This TCR beta chain was documented in a study of T-cell reconstitution after alpha-beta-depleted transplantation in children. Study-wide results and caveats: In patients about two months after transplant, alpha-beta T cells reportedly arose from several hundred expanded graft clones.

This sample's TCRbeta library carried unique molecular identifier barcodes. In TCRdb, the PCR reads were re-called with MiXCR into one record per CDR3 protein. Found here are approximately 70,000 distinct CDR3 sequences, roughly 4.5% of them singletons; the top ten hold approximately 17%. A remark on this clonotype: The target antigen is unknown.

The CDR3 is made up of 20 amino acids. Germline V gives CDR1 MNHNY, CDR2 SVGAGI (reference sequence). V lost 6 bases to trimming and J lost 4 bases, with 31 bases between them. This chain connects TRBV6-6 to TRBJ2-1, with D possibly matching TRBD1 (7 bases). The receptor comes from a boy younger than two who had a stem cell transplant for acute myeloid leukemia, so the T cells may come from the graft donor. The input for sequencing was PBMCs, mostly from graft donor cells, taken 180 days after TCRalphabeta/CD19-depleted stem cell transplant. CDR3 residues: CASRASGQGVSTRVYNEQFF. CDR3 in DNA: TGTGCCAGCAGAGCCAGCGGGCAGGGGGTATCTACTCGGGTATACAATGAGCAGTTCTTC.